A single sample gave rise to the 2 T cell receptor beta chains below, sequenced in a study of blood T cell repertoires in COVID-19. The protocol was immunoSEQ multiplex PCR, while the TCRdb copy is restricted to in-frame clones and leaves out a portion. The data contain some 71,000 clones, almost 90% of them seen just once; the ten biggest clones take up 4% to 6.5%. The sample consisted of peripheral blood. All receptors derive from a man aged 45 to 65 with acute or convalescent COVID-19.

The rearrangement uses TRBV6-2 or TRBV6-3 and TRBJ2-7, with 9 bases that match TRBD1. There are 15 residues in the CDR3. Trimming removed 6 bases from V and 1 base from J; junction bases left unmatched: 7. Germline assignment: CDR1 MNHEY and CDR2 SVGEGT. The CDR3 coding sequence is TGTGCCAGCAGCATGTTGGGACAGGGATCCTACGAGCAGTACTTC. This sequence encodes CASSMLGQGSYEQYF.

This sequence joins TRBV11-3 and TRBJ2-1, with 15 bases identical to TRBD2. CDR3 length equals 18 residues. Germline loops: CDR1 SGHNT, CDR2 YENEEA. Trimming removed 6 bases from V and 4 bases from J; junction bases left unmatched: 10. The CDR3 sequence is CASSLGLAGGVGYNEQFF. The CDR3 DNA reads as TGTGCCAGCAGTTTGGGACTAGCGGGGGGAGTGGGGTACAATGAGCAGTTCTTC.